These 15 T cell receptor beta chains came from one sample sequenced in a study of shared clonotypes between healthy human individuals. Method: immunoSEQ multiplex PCR; TCRdb's copy keeps in-frame clones and lacks some. The sample consists of 520,000 or so clones, less than 85% of them appearing once. The sequenced sample consisted of PBMCs. Source of these receptors: a woman in her forties in good health. Some clones in this sample may be carry-over from other donors' samples.

The rearrangement uses TRBV4-2 and TRBJ2-3, with TRBD2 identical over 9 bases. This CDR3 has 16 amino acids. CDR1 and CDR2 (germline): LGHNA, YNFKEQ. Losses at the gene ends were 0 bases for V and 3 bases for J; bases not matched to a gene: 4. The CDR3 protein is CASSQEGTSLTDTQYF. The CDR3 DNA reads as TGTGCCAGCAGCCAAGAAGGGACTAGCCTGACAGATACGCAGTATTTT.

This rearrangement joins TRBV20-1 to TRBJ2-7; TRBD1 is a possible D gene (5 bases). This CDR3 region has 11 residues. Per the germline V gene, CDR1 is DFQATT and CDR2 is SNEGSKA (reference sequence). The germline V and J ends were trimmed by 3 bases and 4 bases, with 7 bases remaining between them. DNA of the CDR3: TGCAGTGCTAGGGACACATACGAGCAGTACTTC. Encoded protein: CSARDTYEQYF.

The V gene is TRBV7-9, the J gene TRBJ1-5, with a weak D call TRBD1 (5 bases). Between the trimmed V and J ends, which lost 0 bases and 4 bases, there was a span of 13 bases. This CDR3 region has 16 residues. The germline CDR1 and CDR2 sequences are SEHNR and FQNEAQ (reference sequence). The CDR3 loop is CASSLALGGANQPQHF. Written as DNA, the CDR3 is TGTGCCAGCAGCTTAGCGCTTGGAGGGGCGAATCAGCCCCAGCATTTT.

The rearrangement links TRBV10-2 to TRBJ2-2, with TRBD2 matching 7 bases. V dropped 10 bases and J dropped 4; count of bases not matched to a gene: 9. The CDR3 spans 14 residues. The germline CDR1 and CDR2 sequences are WSHSY and SAAADI. The CDR3, as DNA: TGCGCCACCGGGGCTAGCGGTTTCACCGGGGAGCTGTTTTTT. Its translation: CATGASGFTGELFF.

This clone was counted ten times or more. The sample carries other DNA sequences with the same CDR3. This chain uses TRBV6-1 with TRBJ2-7; 7 bases match TRBD2. The J segment lost 0 bases and the V segment lost 8 bases, leaving 7 bases of the junction unmatched. The CDR3 totals 14 residues. Germline-derived CDR1 and CDR2 are MNHNS and SASEGT. The CDR3 DNA reads TGTGCCAGCCTGGGACTATCCGACTCCTACGAGCAGTACTTC. Amino acids: CASLGLSDSYEQYF.

The chain employs TRBV7-2 and TRBJ2-5; D might be TRBD2 (6 bases). The germline V gene encodes CDR1 SGHTA and CDR2 FQGNSA. CDR3 size: 14 residues. The V end was cut by 7 bases, the J end by 3 bases, with 15 bases between. The CDR3, as DNA: TGTGCCAGCACCCCGAGGCAGCGGGAAGAGACCCAGTACTTC. Protein: CASTPRQREETQYF.

This clone was observed a few times. Distinct nucleotide sequences in the sample also encode this CDR3. This chain uses TRBV18 with TRBJ2-3; weak D call: TRBD1 (5 bases). The V end lost 6 bases, the J end lost 4 bases, and 11 bases lay between the germline ends. Germline-derived CDR1 and CDR2 are KGHSH and LQKENI. The CDR3 contains 13 residues. CDR3 coding DNA: TGTGCCAGCTCTACAGGTTTCGCAGATACGCAGTATTTT. Translating gives CASSTGFADTQYF.

The chain links TRBV7-3 to TRBJ2-3, with TRBD2 matching over 8 bases. Germline CDR1 is SGHTA and CDR2 is FQGTGA. The CDR3 totals 16 residues. Trimming removed 2 bases from V and 6 bases from J; junction bases left unmatched: 10. CDR3 DNA: TGTGCCAGCAGCTTAGGCACGGGAGGGCCGAGGGATACGCAGTATTTT. Protein sequence: CASSLGTGGPRDTQYF.

In its sample, this clone was seen once. The chain links TRBV10-3 to TRBJ2-7, with 11 bases identical to TRBD2. The CDR3 runs 14 residues. V lost 7 bases, J lost 2 bases, and 4 bases stayed unmatched. Germline assignment: CDR1 ENHRY and CDR2 SYGVKD. The CDR3 is CAITSGLAAYEQYF. Here the CDR3 DNA reads TGTGCCATCACCTCGGGACTAGCGGCCTACGAGCAGTACTTC.

The rearrangement joins TRBV13 to TRBJ2-2, with D maybe TRBD1 (6 bases). CDR1 and CDR2 from the germline V gene are PRHDT and FYEKMQ (reference sequence). The ends were cut back, 5 bases at V and 6 bases at J, with 13 bases in the middle. CDR3 length: 14 residues. This CDR3 is CASSKNRASGELFF. In nucleotides, the CDR3 is TGTGCCAGCAGCAAAAACAGGGCATCCGGGGAGCTGTTTTTT. Full variable domain (outside the CDR3, taken from reference TRBV13 and TRBJ2-2): AAGVIQSPRHLIKEKRETATLKCYPIPRHDTVYWYQQGPGQDPQFLISFYEKMQSDKGSIPDRFSAQQFSDYHSELNMSSLELGDSALYFCASSKNRASGELFFGEGSRLTVL.

The chain uses TRBV9 and TRBJ2-2; D is unresolved. Trimming shortened V by 4 bases and J by 0 bases, and 4 bases separated the two germline ends. The CDR3 has 13 amino acids. Germline-derived CDR1 and CDR2 are SGDLS and YYNGEE. CDR3 amino acids: CASSLTNTGELFF. The CDR3, as DNA: TGTGCCAGCAGCCTGACGAACACCGGGGAGCTGTTTTTT.

This sequence joins TRBV18 and TRBJ1-2; D may be TRBD1 (5 bases). Germline values: CDR1 KGHSH, CDR2 LQKENI. Deletions cut 0 bases from V and 1 base from J, with 6 bases between. This CDR3 has 14 amino acids. CDR3 loop: CASSPPGLNYGYTF. The CDR3 bases are TGTGCCAGCTCACCACCGGGGCTTAACTATGGCTACACCTTC.

The genes are TRBV2 and TRBJ1-5, with TRBD1 matching 9 bases. Per germline, CDR1 SNHLY and CDR2 FYNNEI. V shed 4 bases and J 9 bases; nucleotides not matched to a gene: 7. The CDR3 totals 14 residues. CDR3 DNA: TGTGCCAGCAGTGGTGGGACAGGGTTTTTGCCCCAGCATTTT. Residues: CASSGGTGFLPQHF.

The chain has TRBV5-1 and TRBJ1-3; D not resolved. This CDR3 has 13 residues. The V and J ends lost 0 bases and 3 bases respectively, with 4 bases between them. Per the germline V gene, CDR1 is SGHRS and CDR2 is YFSETQ. CDR3 sequence reads: CASSLASGNTIYF. CDR3 nucleotides: TGCGCCAGCAGCTTGGCCAGTGGAAACACCATATATTTT.

This rearrangement joins TRBV18 to TRBJ1-5; unclear D gene. The CDR3 is made up of 15 amino acids. V lost 6 bases, J lost 2 bases, and 14 bases lay in between. Germline V lookup: CDR1 KGHSH, CDR2 LQKENI. CDR3 residues: CASSPGIAGNQPQHF. The CDR3 DNA sequence: TGTGCCAGCTCCCCAGGCATAGCTGGCAATCAGCCCCAGCATTTT.